The 6 T cell receptor beta chains below come from one sample, sequenced in a study of T cells in Graves' hyperthyroidism and ophthalmopathy (dated by TCRdb to between 2019 and 2020). Library prep was done by multiplex PCR. Sequencing was carried out with an Illumina HiSeq 2000. The TCR beta CDR3 regions were amplified from the RNA transcripts. A first-round RT-PCR of the TCR CDR3 used the HTBI primer set with the Qiagen OneStep RT-PCR kit. TCRdb ran its own pipeline on the public reads, namely fastp trimming at Q25 and MiXCR clone calling, and kept in-frame beta chains. Each CDR3 protein appears once, grouped with its most common genes and DNA. This sample holds roughly 130,000 distinct CDR3 sequences; around 20% were observed only once. Of the sample, more than 60% is held by the ten largest clones. Sequenced sample: blood. Receptors originate from a woman in her forties or fifties with Graves' hyperthyroidism that later progressed to Graves' ophthalmopathy.

In this sample, this clonotype turned up many times. The CDR3 loop reads CASSNRDRGADTQYF. As DNA, the CDR3 is TGTGCCAGCAGCAACCGGGACAGGGGCGCAGATACGCAGTATTTT. The rearrangement joins TRBV13 to TRBJ2-3, with 10 bases lining up with TRBD1. Germline V CDR1 and CDR2: PRHDT, FYEKMQ (reference sequence). The CDR3 runs to 15 residues. Trimming cost V 5 bases and J 4 bases; bases outside gene matches: 6.

This clonotype was picked up one time. This chain connects TRBV27 to TRBJ2-7; D gene uncertain. V shed 8 bases and J shed 1 base, with 6 bases lying between them. Germline V gene lookup returns CDR1 MNHEY and CDR2 SMNVEV (reference sequence). CDR3 length: 11 residues. The CDR3 DNA reads as TGTGCCAGCGGTCGGTCCTACGAGCAGTACTTC. Encoded protein: CASGRSYEQYF.

This clonotype was seen at least ten times. The rearrangement uses TRBV3-1 and TRBJ1-2; 7 nucleotides agree with TRBD1. The length of the CDR3 is 15 residues. Per germline, CDR1 LGHDT and CDR2 YNNKEL (reference sequence). J lost 4 bases, V lost 1 base, and 6 bases had no gene match. Here the CDR3 reads CASSQGGGAGYGYTF. In DNA, the CDR3 is TGTGCCAGCAGCCAAGGAGGGGGCGCAGGCTATGGCTACACCTTC. The full variable domain, with the rest looked up from reference TRBV3-1 and TRBJ1-2, is DTAVSQTPKYLVTQMGNDKSIKCEQNLGHDTMYWYKQDSKKFLKIMFSYNNKELIINETVPNRFSPKSPDKAHLNLHINSLELGDSAVYFCASSQGGGAGYGYTFGSGTRLTVV.

This clonotype was recorded a few times. J is TRBJ2-5 and V is TRBV28; 8 bases map to TRBD2. V lost 8 bases, J lost 4 bases, and 15 bases stayed unmatched. The CDR3 sequence is 16 residues long. Germline V gene data show CDR1 as MDHEN and CDR2 as SYDVKM. The chain's CDR3 is CASAHRPGGPRETQYF. CDR3 in DNA: TGTGCCAGCGCCCATCGTCCGGGAGGGCCGCGAGAGACCCAGTACTTC.

This clonotype was seen many times. The rearrangement links TRBV11-2 to TRBJ2-3, with a weak D call TRBD1 (5 bases). The CDR3 contains 16 residues. The germline CDR1 and CDR2 sequences are SGHAT and FQNNGV. Trimming cost V 1 base and J 1 base, with 12 bases left between them. The CDR3 DNA reads TGTGCCAGCAGCTTAGGGTTTGACAGCGGCACAGATACGCAGTATTTT. It codes for CASSLGFDSGTDTQYF.

This clonotype was recorded at least ten times. The chain employs TRBV28 and TRBJ2-7; perhaps TRBD1 as D (8 bases). The V end was cut by 5 bases, the J end by 0 bases, with 23 bases between. The CDR3 is 18 amino acids. In germline, CDR1 is MDHEN, CDR2 SYDVKM. The CDR3 loop reads CASSQPRTGRVSSYEQYF. The CDR3 DNA reads TGTGCCAGCAGTCAACCAAGGACAGGGAGGGTGAGCTCCTACGAGCAGTACTTC.